This T cell receptor beta chain is drawn from a study of OX40 agonist ivuxolimab in advanced cancers. Broadly, across the study: Ivuxolimab was a fully human IgG2 agonistic monoclonal antibody targeting the costimulatory receptor OX40 (CD134). Intravenous ivuxolimab was administered to patients every 2 weeks at six dose levels: 0.01, 0.1, 0.3, 1.5, 3 and 10 mg/kg. Among the roughly 50 dose-escalation patients, some 19 had hepatocellular carcinoma, roughly 15 melanoma, 9 renal cell carcinoma and 9 head and neck cancer. The dose-escalation cohort was 80% to 90% male with a mean age of approximately 60 years, ranging from roughly 23 to 80. Prior anti-PD-1, anti-PD-L1 or anti-CTLA-4 therapy was permitted, and checkpoint inhibitors had been received by around 40% of dose-escalation patients. Three dose-escalation patients achieved partial responses, one with hepatocellular carcinoma and two with cutaneous melanoma. Peripheral TCRbeta sequencing was intended to test whether TCR sequence diversity was altered and clonal T-cell expansion was caused by ivuxolimab. The monotherapy dose-escalation portion (N of about 57 patients) of the phase I ivuxolimab trial is reported in the paper. On the study overall, not on this receptor specifically: The antigen specificity of the peripheral T cells that underwent clonal expansion was not determined. Low levels of normalized T-cell clonal expansion were also shown by some nonresponding patients. At doses from 0.1 to 3.0 mg/kg, clonal expansion was seen in both CD4+ and CD8+ blood T cells between baseline and week 6. In partial responders in the 0.1-3.0 mg/kg groups, normalized peripheral clonal expansion was found to be among the lowest, especially among CD8+ T cells. After ivuxolimab, more expanded clones were found on average in CD8+ T cells than in CD4+ T cells.

To sequence the TCRbeta CDR3 region, genomic DNA was isolated from the sorted cells. The immunoSEQ Assay was used to sequence the TCRbeta CDR3 regions. TCRdb retrieved this table from immuneACCESS and kept in-frame rearrangements only. Not all clones are present; in checked studies, unresolved V genes account for under half, and no reason is known for the remainder. The sample profile shows about 10,000 clones; 70% to 90% of them were found once. The ten largest clones capture roughly 12% of the sample. The trial excluded patients who had a history of autoimmune disease or were on systemic immunosuppression. In every dose cohort, peripheral blood was drawn for TCR sequencing at baseline, cycle 4 day 1, and cycle 7 day 1. The samples were drawn from a first-in-human, open-label, multicenter phase I dose-escalation trial of ivuxolimab. Adults with locally advanced or metastatic melanoma, renal cell, hepatocellular, or head and neck squamous cell carcinoma were enrolled in the trial. Before TCR sequencing, CD4+ and CD8+ T cells were separately sorted from peripheral blood.

There are a few counts of this clone. The clone's antigen remains unknown. Base qualities were left out, and no much larger clone turns up one base away. V lost 4 bases and J lost 14 bases; the stretch between them is 6 bases long. The CDR3 holds 9 amino acids from the cysteine to the phenylalanine. The DNA shown is the 27-base CDR3, in frame from base 1. From a lookup of the germline V gene (reference sequence), CDR1 and CDR2 are DFQATT and SNEGSKA. The sample was CD4+ or CD8+ T cells sorted from blood, taken in a trial of the OX40 agonist ivuxolimab. The clonotype comes from an adult with an advanced solid tumor such as melanoma, head and neck, liver or kidney cancer. This chain is built from TRBV20-1 and TRBJ1-6; no D segment can be confidently identified. The CDR3 reads CSAKGSLHF. Read as DNA, the sequence is TGCAGTGCTAAAGGATCCCTCCACTTT.